This T cell receptor (beta chain) was documented in a study of control samples from healthy donors and cancer patients (TCRdb year 2020). Worth noting for this clone: Its cognate antigen has yet to be identified. It has no much larger one-base neighbor in the sample; base qualities were not kept.

Library construction relied on the immunoSEQ multiplex PCR assay. TCRdb provides this immuneACCESS table in a form limited to in-frame rearrangements. Some clones are lacking; in checked studies, under half of them reflect an unresolved V gene, and why the rest are absent is not known. In this sample the table shows about 110,000 clones, approximately 82% of which occur a single time. The ten largest clones take up about 5.9% of the sample. Sequences KGHSH (CDR1) and LQKENI (CDR2) are obtained from the germline V gene. At the junction V is shortened by 3 bases and J by 3 bases, with 12 bases in between. CDR3 length: 14 amino acids, cysteine to phenylalanine. The kept DNA is CDR3 alone, 42 bases in frame from the first base.

This receptor was obtained from a man aged 18-30 years in good health. The chain uses TRBV18 and TRBJ2-7, with a weak D call of TRBD1 (6 bases match). What was sequenced was blood. The CDR3 in this case is CASSPGGPHYEQYF. The sequenced DNA is TGTGCCAGCTCACCTGGGGGCCCTCACTACGAGCAGTACTTC.